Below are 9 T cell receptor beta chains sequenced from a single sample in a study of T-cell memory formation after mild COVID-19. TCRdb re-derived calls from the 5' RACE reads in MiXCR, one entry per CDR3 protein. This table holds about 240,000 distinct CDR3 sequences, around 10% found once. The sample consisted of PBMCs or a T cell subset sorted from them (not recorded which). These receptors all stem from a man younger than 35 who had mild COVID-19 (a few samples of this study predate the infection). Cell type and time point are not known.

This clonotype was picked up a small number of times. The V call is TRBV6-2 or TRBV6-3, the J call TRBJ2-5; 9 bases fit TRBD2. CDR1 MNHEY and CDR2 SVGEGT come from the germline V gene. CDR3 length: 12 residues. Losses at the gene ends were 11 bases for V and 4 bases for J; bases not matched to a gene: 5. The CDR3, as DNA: TGTGCCGGGGGACTAGCTGGAGAGACCCAGTACTTC. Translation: CAGGLAGETQYF.

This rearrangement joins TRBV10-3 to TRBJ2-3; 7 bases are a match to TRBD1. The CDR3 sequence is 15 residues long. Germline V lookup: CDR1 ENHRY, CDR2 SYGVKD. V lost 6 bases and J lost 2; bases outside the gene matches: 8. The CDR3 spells CAIRMGQTFTDTQYF. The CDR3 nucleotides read TGTGCCATCAGGATGGGACAGACCTTCACAGATACGCAGTATTTT.

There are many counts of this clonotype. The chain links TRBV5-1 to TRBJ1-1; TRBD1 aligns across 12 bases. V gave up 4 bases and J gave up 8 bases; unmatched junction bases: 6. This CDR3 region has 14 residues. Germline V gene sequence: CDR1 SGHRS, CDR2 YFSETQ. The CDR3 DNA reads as TGCGCCAGCAGCCTGGGACAGGGGGCCGAAGAAGCTTTCTTT. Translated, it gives CASSLGQGAEEAFF.

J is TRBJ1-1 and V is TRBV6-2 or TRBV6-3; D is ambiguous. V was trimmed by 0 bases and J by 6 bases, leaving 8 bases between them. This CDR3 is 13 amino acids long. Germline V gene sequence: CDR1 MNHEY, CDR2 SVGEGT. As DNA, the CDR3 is TGTGCCAGCAGTTACTCGAGTGGGTCTGAAGCTTTCTTT. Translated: CASSYSSGSEAFF.

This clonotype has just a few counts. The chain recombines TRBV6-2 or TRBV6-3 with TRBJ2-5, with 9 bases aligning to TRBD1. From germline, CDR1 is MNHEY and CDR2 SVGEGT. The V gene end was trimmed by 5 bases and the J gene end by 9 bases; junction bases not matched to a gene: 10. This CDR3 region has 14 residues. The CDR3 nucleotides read TGTGCCAGCAGTCTTCGGACAGGGGCTAGTCCCCAGTACTTC. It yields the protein CASSLRTGASPQYF.

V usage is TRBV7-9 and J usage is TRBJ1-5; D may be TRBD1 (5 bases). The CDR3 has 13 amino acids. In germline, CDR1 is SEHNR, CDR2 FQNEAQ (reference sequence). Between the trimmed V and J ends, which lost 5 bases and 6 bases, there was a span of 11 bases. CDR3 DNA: TGTGCCAGCAGCCCGCTGGGGGTTCAGCCCCAGCATTTT. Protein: CASSPLGVQPQHF.

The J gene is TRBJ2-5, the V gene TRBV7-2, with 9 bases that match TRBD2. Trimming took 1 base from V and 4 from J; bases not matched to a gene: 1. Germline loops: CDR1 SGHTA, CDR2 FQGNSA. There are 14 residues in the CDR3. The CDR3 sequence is CASSLGGGAETQYF. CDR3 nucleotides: TGTGCCAGCAGCTTAGGCGGGGGGGCAGAGACCCAGTACTTC.

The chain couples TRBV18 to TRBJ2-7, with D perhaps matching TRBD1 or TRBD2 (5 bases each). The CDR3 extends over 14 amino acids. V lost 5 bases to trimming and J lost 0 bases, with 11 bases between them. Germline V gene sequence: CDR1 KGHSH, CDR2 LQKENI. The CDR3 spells CASSIGASSYEQYF. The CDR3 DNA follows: TGTGCCAGCTCAATCGGGGCGAGCTCCTACGAGCAGTACTTC.

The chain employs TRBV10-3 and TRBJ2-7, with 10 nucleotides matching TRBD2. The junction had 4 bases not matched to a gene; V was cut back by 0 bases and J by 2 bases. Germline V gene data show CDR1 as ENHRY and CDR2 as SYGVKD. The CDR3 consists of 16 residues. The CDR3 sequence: CAISESGTSGAYEQYV. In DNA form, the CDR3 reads TGTGCCATCAGTGAGTCGGGTACTAGCGGGGCCTACGAGCAGTACGTC.